Each of the 15 T cell receptor beta chains below was sequenced from the same sample in a study of blood T cells in healthy people across ages. Alongside a J-beta primer mix, a sample-barcoded 5' primer served in a second PCR lasting about 7 to 11 cycles. TCRdb itself ran the 5' RACE reads through MiXCR, one entry per CDR3 protein. The repertoire includes about 970,000 distinct CDR3 sequences, approximately 50% of them detected once, and about a fifth sits in the top ten. What was sequenced was blood. These receptors came from a woman between 55 and 75 years old in good health.

V gene TRBV12-3 or TRBV12-4 combines with J gene TRBJ2-7; weak D call: TRBD1 (6 bases). The V and J ends lost 3 bases and 3 bases respectively, with 12 bases between them. The CDR3 is 14 amino acids. In nucleotides, the CDR3 is TGTGCCAGCAGTTTGGCGCAAGGGGGCTACGAGCAGTACTTC. Translated: CASSLAQGGYEQYF.

This clonotype occurred a few times. The CDR3 sequence: CASSFTLGDHEQFF. The CDR3 DNA reads as TGTGCCAGCAGTTTTACCCTAGGCGACCATGAGCAGTTCTTC. The genes are TRBV12-3 or TRBV12-4 and TRBJ2-1; no clear D gene. Deletions cut 3 bases from V and 8 bases from J, with 14 bases between. The CDR3 is 14 residues long.

The J gene is TRBJ2-1, the V gene TRBV28; TRBD2 is a possible D gene (6 bases). Germline CDR1 is MDHEN and CDR2 is SYDVKM. V was clipped by 8 bases and J by 0 bases, with 20 bases between them. The CDR3 totals 17 residues. CDR3 in DNA: TGTGCCAGCTGGGACTTCCCCGCTATTAGCTCCTACAATGAGCAGTTCTTC. Encoded protein: CASWDFPAISSYNEQFF.

This clonotype was detected a few times. V and J are TRBV5-1 and TRBJ2-5; D is unclear. This CDR3 has 11 amino acids. V was shortened by 6 bases and J by 2 bases, with 5 bases between the two germline ends. Germline V lookup: CDR1 SGHRS, CDR2 YFSETQ. CDR3 coding DNA: TGCGCCAGCACCCAACAAGAGACCCAGTACTTC. It codes for CASTQQETQYF.

This clonotype was detected only a few times. The chain carries TRBV20-1 and TRBJ2-7, with 7 bases identical to TRBD1. J was trimmed by 3 bases and V by 5 bases; bases with no gene match: 13. The CDR3 contains 15 residues. CDR1 is DFQATT, CDR2 SNEGSKA, per germline (reference sequence). The CDR3 bases are TGCAGTGCTGTCACTAGGGCAGGGGGAAACTACGAGCAGTACTTC. This sequence encodes CSAVTRAGGNYEQYF.

This clonotype was counted between two and nine times. CDR3 protein: CASSRSGLSYNEQFF. CDR3 coding DNA: TGTGCCAGCAGTCGTTCGGGGCTCTCCTACAATGAGCAGTTCTTC. The J gene is TRBJ2-1, the V gene TRBV6-2 or TRBV6-3, with D perhaps assigned TRBD1 or TRBD2 (5 bases each). Per the germline V gene, CDR1 is MNHEY and CDR2 is SVGEGT. This CDR3 has 15 residues. V shed 5 bases and J shed 0 bases, with 11 bases lying between them.

In its sample, this clonotype was seen many times. The chain has TRBV15 and TRBJ2-3, with 7 bases that match TRBD2. This CDR3 is 20 amino acids long. The trim removed 0 bases at V and 0 bases at J, leaving 15 bases unmatched. CDR1 LNHNV and CDR2 YYDKDF come from the germline V gene (reference sequence). The CDR3 coding sequence is TGTGCCACCAGCAGAGATCTGGGAGGGGCGCTTAGCGGGAGCACAGATACGCAGTATTTT. Translated, it gives CATSRDLGGALSGSTDTQYF.

The sample holds a few counts of this clonotype. The chain recombines TRBV12-3 or TRBV12-4 with TRBJ2-5; 10 bases match TRBD2. The J segment lost 6 bases and the V segment lost 2 bases, leaving 6 bases of the junction unmatched. This CDR3 region has 15 residues. CDR3 in amino acids: CASSLTSGDWKTQYF. Here the CDR3 DNA reads TGTGCCAGCAGTTTAACTAGCGGGGACTGGAAGACCCAGTACTTC.

This clonotype was recorded a few times. V gene TRBV20-1 combines with J gene TRBJ1-6; no firm D call. Germline CDR1 is DFQATT and CDR2 is SNEGSKA (reference sequence). The V end was cut by 3 bases, the J end by 9 bases, with 12 bases between. This CDR3 has 13 residues. CDR3 protein: CSARTQGSSPLHF. CDR3 DNA sequence: TGCAGTGCTAGGACCCAAGGCAGTTCACCCCTCCACTTT.

The chain recombines TRBV9 with TRBJ2-3; TRBD1 agrees at 7 bases. Trimming cost V 4 bases and J 3 bases; bases outside gene matches: 20. The CDR3 loop spans 19 amino acids. Germline V gene sequence: CDR1 SGDLS, CDR2 YYNGEE. Here the CDR3 DNA reads TGTGCCAGCAGCCCGATAAGCACAGGGGAAGAGACACGGACAGATACGCAGTATTTT. Amino acid sequence: CASSPISTGEETRTDTQYF.

This chain links TRBV11-2 with TRBJ2-1; 7 bases align to TRBD2. This CDR3 has 16 residues. V was clipped by 1 base and J by 4 bases; unmatched bases: 7. Germline V gene lookup returns CDR1 SGHAT and CDR2 FQNNGV. This chain's CDR3 is CASSLVLAQTYNEQFF. The CDR3 region has the DNA TGTGCCAGCAGCTTAGTACTAGCGCAAACTTACAATGAGCAGTTCTTC.

The chain carries TRBV20-1 and TRBJ2-5; 10 bases agree with TRBD2. The CDR3 has 14 residues. Germline V gene lookup returns CDR1 DFQATT and CDR2 SNEGSKA (reference sequence). Trimming removed 0 bases from V and 8 bases from J; junction bases left unmatched: 6. CDR3 bases: TGCAGTGCTAGAGATCCTAGCGGGAGCACTACCCAGTACTTC. It is translated as CSARDPSGSTTQYF.

The chain has TRBV20-1 and TRBJ2-5; maybe TRBD1 (5 bases). CDR1 is DFQATT and CDR2 is SNEGSKA in the germline V gene (reference sequence). V was clipped by 1 base and J by 11 bases, with 17 bases between them. This CDR3 spans 13 amino acids. For the CDR3, the DNA is TGCAGTGCTAGAGGTGGGGCACGGTATGGGCAGTACTTC. This gives the protein CSARGGARYGQYF.

This clonotype was seen only once. V is TRBV20-1 and J is TRBJ2-3, with unresolved D. In germline, CDR1 is DFQATT, CDR2 SNEGSKA (reference sequence). This CDR3 comprises 14 residues. Deletions cut 0 bases from V and 3 bases from J, with 10 bases between. The CDR3 DNA sequence: TGCAGTGCTAGAGATCCTCCAGGTACAGATACGCAGTATTTT. This encodes CSARDPPGTDTQYF.

V and J are TRBV11-3 and TRBJ2-5; a weak D match, TRBD1 (5 bases). CDR1 and CDR2 from the germline V gene are SGHNT and YENEEA. Trimming removed 1 base at V and 2 bases at J, with 14 bases between. The CDR3 length is 16 residues. The CDR3 sequence is CASSLGTDTRQETQYF. For the CDR3, the DNA is TGTGCCAGCAGCTTAGGAACGGACACACGACAAGAGACCCAGTACTTC.